Listed below are T cell receptor beta chains from one sample, sequenced in a study of T cell responses to AZD1222 COVID-19 vaccine. Only in-frame clones appear in the TCRdb table, and some are missing; sequencing was by immunoSEQ multiplex PCR. The table lists roughly 160,000 clones, about 90% of them singletons, with approximately 1.2% in the top ten. Sequenced material: peripheral blood, taken 28 days after the second AZD1222 dose. These receptors were taken from an adult who received the AZD1222 COVID-19 vaccine. CDR3s include the opening cysteine and the closing phenylalanine or tryptophan. The order of the fields is clone size, D gene, J gene, V gene, CDR3 DNA, CDR3 protein. D genes are given only for firm matches. Clone size appears in some rows only: once, few, many, or a class for an expanded clone.

abundance: .; d_gene: .; j_gene: TRBJ2-7; v_gene: TRBV27; CDR3nt: TGTGCCAGCAGTCGAAGACGGGGTTACTCCTACGAGCAGTACTTC; CDR3aa: CASSRRRGYSYEQYF
abundance: .; d_gene: TRBD2; j_gene: TRBJ2-3; v_gene: TRBV18; CDR3nt: TGTGCCAGCTCACCAATTCCGGGAGGGAAAGATACGCAGTATTTT; CDR3aa: CASSPIPGGKDTQYF
abundance: .; d_gene: TRBD1; j_gene: TRBJ2-2; v_gene: TRBV28; CDR3nt: TGTGCCAGCAGTGGGGACAGAATAAACACCGGGGAGCTGTTTTTT; CDR3aa: CASSGDRINTGELFF
abundance: .; d_gene: .; j_gene: TRBJ1-1; v_gene: TRBV7-3; CDR3nt: TGTGCCAGCAGCTTATTGGCTGAGACTGAAGCTTTCTTT; CDR3aa: CASSLLAETEAFF
abundance: .; d_gene: .; j_gene: TRBJ2-2; v_gene: TRBV4-1; CDR3nt: TGCGCCAGCAGCCAAGGGCAGAGCACCGGGGAGCTGTTTTTT; CDR3aa: CASSQGQSTGELFF
abundance: .; d_gene: .; j_gene: TRBJ2-5; v_gene: TRBV13; CDR3nt: TGTGCCAGCAGCTTGAGGACTTGGGAGACCCAGTACTTC; CDR3aa: CASSLRTWETQYF
abundance: .; d_gene: TRBD1; j_gene: TRBJ2-7; v_gene: TRBV28; CDR3nt: TGTGCCAGCAGTTTACGGGGCTTAAGGGACAGGGGGGACGAGCAGTACTTC; CDR3aa: CASSLRGLRDRGDEQYF
abundance: .; d_gene: .; j_gene: TRBJ2-1; v_gene: TRBV12-5; CDR3nt: TGTGCTAGTGGTTTGGCAGGGATCCGCGATGAGCAGTTCTTC; CDR3aa: CASGLAGIRDEQFF
abundance: .; d_gene: .; j_gene: TRBJ1-2; v_gene: TRBV3-1/TRBV3-2; CDR3nt: TGTGCCAGCTCGCCCCCCGGGGGCGACTATGGCTACACCTTC; CDR3aa: CASSPPGGDYGYTF
abundance: once; d_gene: TRBD1; j_gene: TRBJ1-5; v_gene: TRBV6-5; CDR3nt: TGTGCCAGCAGTTACTTCGGGACAGGGGATCAGCCCCAGCATTTT; CDR3aa: CASSYFGTGDQPQHF
abundance: .; d_gene: .; j_gene: TRBJ2-7; v_gene: TRBV5-1; CDR3nt: TGCGCCAGCAGCTTGTCCACCTTTAACGGAGAGCAGTACTTC; CDR3aa: CASSLSTFNGEQYF
abundance: .; d_gene: .; j_gene: TRBJ2-7; v_gene: TRBV15; CDR3nt: TGTGCCACCAGCAGAGTGGGACCATCCTACGAGCAGTACTTC; CDR3aa: CATSRVGPSYEQYF
abundance: once; d_gene: .; j_gene: TRBJ2-6; v_gene: TRBV7-9; CDR3nt: TGTGCCAGCAGCTTCGGACAGTCTGGGGCCAACGTCCTGACTTTC; CDR3aa: CASSFGQSGANVLTF
abundance: .; d_gene: TRBD1; j_gene: TRBJ1-1; v_gene: TRBV27; CDR3nt: TGTGCCAGCAGTCAACGGACAGGGGCGTACACTGAAGCTTTCTTT; CDR3aa: CASSQRTGAYTEAFF
abundance: .; d_gene: .; j_gene: TRBJ1-4; v_gene: TRBV18; CDR3nt: TGTGCCAGCTCACCATGGGCCAGGACGGAAACTAATGAAAAACTGTTTTTT; CDR3aa: CASSPWARTETNEKLFF
abundance: .; d_gene: .; j_gene: TRBJ1-5; v_gene: TRBV5-6; CDR3nt: TGTGCCAGCAGCTTCGGGGGAGGTCAGCCCCAGCATTTT; CDR3aa: CASSFGGGQPQHF
abundance: .; d_gene: .; j_gene: TRBJ1-2; v_gene: TRBV4-1; CDR3nt: TGCGCCAGCAGCCAAGATGGACAGAACTATGGCTACACCTTC; CDR3aa: CASSQDGQNYGYTF
abundance: .; d_gene: .; j_gene: TRBJ1-1; v_gene: TRBV6-2/TRBV6-3; CDR3nt: TGTGCCAGCAGCCCACCTTACACTGAAGCTTTCTTT; CDR3aa: CASSPPYTEAFF
abundance: .; d_gene: .; j_gene: TRBJ1-3; v_gene: TRBV13; CDR3nt: TGTGCCAGCAGCCGTCGGGCTACTTCTGAGAGCTCTGGAAACACCATATATTTT; CDR3aa: CASSRRATSESSGNTIYF
abundance: .; d_gene: .; j_gene: TRBJ1-2; v_gene: TRBV10-1; CDR3nt: TGCGCCAGCAGTGAGTCAAACAGGAACTATGGCTACACCTTC; CDR3aa: CASSESNRNYGYTF
abundance: once; d_gene: .; j_gene: TRBJ1-1; v_gene: TRBV5-1; CDR3nt: TGTGCCAGCAGCCGAGGAGGGGGACGGAATGAAGCTTTCTTT; CDR3aa: CASSRGGGRNEAFF
abundance: .; d_gene: .; j_gene: TRBJ2-2; v_gene: TRBV12-3/TRBV12-4; CDR3nt: TGTGCCAGCAGGGTAGCCGGGGAGCTGTTTTTT; CDR3aa: CASRVAGELFF
abundance: .; d_gene: TRBD2; j_gene: TRBJ2-7; v_gene: TRBV14; CDR3nt: TGTGCCAGCAGCCAAGCCAGACTAGCGGGATTCTACGAGCAGTACTTC; CDR3aa: CASSQARLAGFYEQYF
abundance: .; d_gene: .; j_gene: TRBJ2-3; v_gene: TRBV6-4; CDR3nt: TGTGCCAGCAGTGAATATCCCGGCCATACGCAGTATTTT; CDR3aa: CASSEYPGHTQYF
abundance: .; d_gene: TRBD1; j_gene: TRBJ1-1; v_gene: TRBV28; CDR3nt: TGTGCCAGCAGTTTATTCCCCGAAGGGGACAGGGTTTGGTGGCGAGCTTTCTTT; CDR3aa: CASSLFPEGDRVWWRAFF
abundance: .; d_gene: .; j_gene: TRBJ1-6; v_gene: TRBV10-2; CDR3nt: TGCGCCAGCAGCGTAGGGCGCACCAAGAATAATTCACCCCTCCACTTT; CDR3aa: CASSVGRTKNNSPLHF
abundance: .; d_gene: .; j_gene: TRBJ2-4; v_gene: TRBV10-1; CDR3nt: TGCGCCACCTTAAACGGCATTCAGTACTTC; CDR3aa: CATLNGIQYF
abundance: once; d_gene: .; j_gene: TRBJ1-5; v_gene: TRBV6-5; CDR3nt: TGTGCCACCCTGGACAGCCAACGCAATCAGCCCCAGCATTTT; CDR3aa: CATLDSQRNQPQHF
abundance: .; d_gene: TRBD2; j_gene: TRBJ2-5; v_gene: TRBV11-2; CDR3nt: TGTGCCAGCAGCTCGGCCGGGACTAGCGGGGTTGAGACCCAGTACTTC; CDR3aa: CASSSAGTSGVETQYF
abundance: .; d_gene: TRBD1; j_gene: TRBJ2-2; v_gene: TRBV28; CDR3nt: TGTGCCAGCAGTTGGGCATGGGGACAGGGGATCACCGGGGAGCTGTTTTTT; CDR3aa: CASSWAWGQGITGELFF
abundance: .; d_gene: .; j_gene: TRBJ1-1; v_gene: TRBV7-2; CDR3nt: TGTGCCAGCAGCCCCCGGACACTGGTGAACACTGAAGCTTTCTTT; CDR3aa: CASSPRTLVNTEAFF
abundance: .; d_gene: .; j_gene: TRBJ2-7; v_gene: TRBV11-2; CDR3nt: TGTGCCAGCAGCTGGGACCCGACCTCCTACGAGCAGTACTTC; CDR3aa: CASSWDPTSYEQYF
abundance: .; d_gene: TRBD2; j_gene: TRBJ2-3; v_gene: TRBV11-3; CDR3nt: TGTGCCAGCAGCTTAGTGGGGACTAGCGGGCAGTATTTT; CDR3aa: CASSLVGTSGQYF
abundance: .; d_gene: .; j_gene: TRBJ2-2; v_gene: TRBV27; CDR3nt: TGTGCCAGCAGTTTATCCCTCGTCGCAGGGGTTAACACCGGGGAGCTGTTTTTT; CDR3aa: CASSLSLVAGVNTGELFF
abundance: .; d_gene: .; j_gene: TRBJ1-1; v_gene: TRBV11-1; CDR3nt: TGTGCCAGCAACCCCAGGTCGGGGGGCATGAACACTGAAGCTTTCTTT; CDR3aa: CASNPRSGGMNTEAFF
abundance: .; d_gene: .; j_gene: TRBJ1-5; v_gene: TRBV6-2/TRBV6-3; CDR3nt: TGTGCCAGCAGTTACACGACCCCGGGGGAGCCCCAGCATTTT; CDR3aa: CASSYTTPGEPQHF
abundance: .; d_gene: .; j_gene: TRBJ1-4; v_gene: TRBV28; CDR3nt: TGTGCCAGCAGTTTGAGGGCAGGGGCTAAGGGACTGTTTTTT; CDR3aa: CASSLRAGAKGLFF
abundance: .; d_gene: .; j_gene: TRBJ2-7; v_gene: TRBV30; CDR3nt: TGTGCCTGGAGTCCACCCCGTCACAGGTCCCAGGTCTACGAGCAGTACTTC; CDR3aa: CAWSPPRHRSQVYEQYF
abundance: .; d_gene: .; j_gene: TRBJ1-1; v_gene: TRBV5-6; CDR3nt: TGTGCCAGCAGCTTTCGGGACGGGGTGAACACTGAAGCTTTCTTT; CDR3aa: CASSFRDGVNTEAFF
abundance: .; d_gene: TRBD2; j_gene: TRBJ2-3; v_gene: TRBV5-4; CDR3nt: TGTGCCAGCAGCCTGGGGACTAGCGGGATGGATACGCAGTATTTT; CDR3aa: CASSLGTSGMDTQYF
abundance: .; d_gene: .; j_gene: TRBJ2-3; v_gene: TRBV6-5; CDR3nt: TGTGCCAGCGTTAGGGTAGCAGATACGCAGTATTTT; CDR3aa: CASVRVADTQYF
abundance: .; d_gene: .; j_gene: TRBJ2-5; v_gene: TRBV5-1; CDR3nt: TGCGCCAGCAGACCCGACAGGATAGAGACCCAGTACTTC; CDR3aa: CASRPDRIETQYF
abundance: .; d_gene: .; j_gene: TRBJ1-4; v_gene: TRBV6-5; CDR3nt: TGTGCCAGCAGACAGGGCGGGAATGAAAAACTGTTTTTT; CDR3aa: CASRQGGNEKLFF
abundance: .; d_gene: TRBD1; j_gene: TRBJ2-1; v_gene: TRBV7-8; CDR3nt: TGTGCCAGCAGCTTAAGGAGACCTTGGGACAGGGGGCTCTACAATGAGCAGTTCTTC; CDR3aa: CASSLRRPWDRGLYNEQFF
abundance: .; d_gene: TRBD1; j_gene: TRBJ1-6; v_gene: TRBV29-1; CDR3nt: TGCAGCGTAAACCCCCGGGACAGAGTTACCGAAGATTCACCCCTCCACTTT; CDR3aa: CSVNPRDRVTEDSPLHF